The 3 T cell receptor beta chains below were found in one sample sequenced in a study of CD8+ T cells in alopecia areata. Treatment denoted: oral pan-JAK inhibitor, 5-10 mg twice daily. Following RNA extraction, reverse transcription yielded cDNA that acted as the sequencing template. Using immunoSEQ multiplex PCR, the repertoire was profiled, and TCRdb retains in-frame clones only, with some absent. The sample has about 250,000 clones, 60% seen once. The starting material was CD4+ T cells sorted from blood, obtained around week 53, from a patient treated with tofacitinib. The receptors come from a human donor with alopecia areata.

The chain has TRBV6-1 and TRBJ1-2; D is unclear. V was clipped by 1 base and J by 6 bases, with 12 bases between them. Per the germline V gene, CDR1 is MNHNS and CDR2 is SASEGT. The CDR3 totals 14 residues. CDR3 residues: CASSEGTESHGYTF. The CDR3 nucleotides read TGTGCCAGCAGTGAAGGTACGGAATCACATGGCTACACCTTC.

The J gene is TRBJ1-5, the V gene TRBV6-5, with D perhaps matching TRBD1 (5 bases). V was pared by 0 bases and J by 2 bases, with 11 bases between. CDR1 is MNHEY, CDR2 SVGAGI, per germline. CDR3 length: 16 residues. The chain's CDR3 is CASSYSGGRGNQPQHF. CDR3 DNA sequence: TGTGCCAGCAGTTACTCGGGGGGACGGGGCAATCAGCCCCAGCATTTT.

The chain recombines TRBV29-1 with TRBJ2-6; D remains ambiguous. Germline CDR1 is SQVTM and CDR2 is ANQGSEA. This CDR3 contains 12 residues. Trimming took 4 bases from V and 3 from J, leaving 4 bases between them. The CDR3 spells CSVGSGANVLTF. The CDR3 DNA follows: TGCAGCGTTGGGAGTGGGGCCAACGTCCTGACTTTC.